This record concerns one T cell receptor beta chain sequence. The J segment lost 3 bases and the V segment lost 2 bases, leaving 10 bases of the junction unmatched. Germline lookup yields CDR1 SEHNR and CDR2 FQNEAQ (reference sequence). This CDR3 has 17 residues. In the original processing: From reference gene primer amplification, estimates of nucleated cell counts were derived. Only in-frame clones appear in the TCRdb table, and some are missing; sequencing was by immunoSEQ multiplex PCR. The V and J calls and clone size were taken over from that table, and D and trimming were inferred from the DNA. The repertoire has 200,000 to 300,000 clones, roughly 80% of them found once; the top ten carry roughly 10%. This sample is drawn from a study of blood T cell repertoires in COVID-19.

The TCR sequence derives from an older man with acute or convalescent COVID-19. The chain combines TRBV7-9 with TRBJ2-1; 7 bases agree with TRBD2. Material for sequencing was peripheral blood. The CDR3 DNA reads as TGTGCCAGCAGCTTAAACCCACTAGCGACCCGCTACAATGAGCAGTTCTTC. Amino acid sequence: CASSLNPLATRYNEQFF.